This T cell receptor beta chain appears in the sequencing data of a study of metastatic and nonmetastatic thyroid tumors. At the level of the study: The comparison covered peripheral blood and tumor or nodule tissue in malignant and benign thyroid patients.

TCRdb re-called clones from the PCR reads using MiXCR. The sample contains around 7,800 clones, 28% of which appear only once. Among the patients, none had received any treatment before thyroid surgery. This CDR3 region has 14 residues. Germline assignment: CDR1 SGHAT and CDR2 FQNNGV. V lost 1 base, J lost 1 base, and 6 bases lay in between. The sample consisted of adjacent normal tissue. The chain recombines TRBV11-2 with TRBJ2-3; D remains unclear. The clonotype was recovered from a male donor with papillary thyroid cancer or a benign thyroid nodule (not recorded which). Some clones in this sample may be carry-over from other donors' samples. The CDR3: CASSLGHGTDTQYF. CDR3 nucleotide sequence: TGTGCCAGCAGCTTAGGGCACGGCACAGATACGCAGTATTTT.